Following are 23 T cell receptor beta chains from one sample sequenced in a study of blood T cell repertoires in COVID-19. Libraries were prepared by immunoSEQ multiplex PCR; TCRdb keeps only in-frame clonotypes and omits some of them. Among 65,000 or so clones, roughly 77% were seen once, and the ten largest hold 14% to 15%. The sequenced sample consisted of peripheral blood. These receptors originate from a man older than 75 with acute or convalescent COVID-19.

This clone was detected once. The CDR3 loop is CASSQGTYEQYF. The DNA of the CDR3 is TGCGCCAGCAGCCAGGGAACCTACGAGCAGTACTTC. The chain joins TRBV5-1 to TRBJ2-7, with D maybe TRBD1 (5 bases). The V and J ends lost 4 bases and 2 bases respectively, with 7 bases between them. The CDR3 covers 12 residues. The germline V gene has CDR1 SGHRS and CDR2 YFSETQ.

This clone was found once. This chain joins TRBV4-2 and TRBJ1-2, with 9 bases matching TRBD1. Germline V CDR1 and CDR2: LGHNA, YNFKEQ. The CDR3 consists of 15 residues. Trimming took 3 bases from V and 5 from J; bases not matched to a gene: 7. CDR3 sequence (DNA): TGTGCCAGCAGCCAGGGGGGCGGGACAGGGTATGGCTACACCTTC. This gives the protein CASSQGGGTGYGYTF.

The V call is TRBV3-1 (or the pseudogene TRBV3-2), the J call TRBJ2-5; weak D call: TRBD2 (7 bases). The CDR3 contains 15 residues. V was pared by 2 bases and J by 4 bases, with 14 bases between. CDR1 is LGHDT and CDR2 is YNNKEL in the germline V gene (reference sequence). CDR3 loop: CASSQRGGARETQYF. CDR3 nucleotide sequence: TGTGCCAGCAGCCAAAGGGGGGGGGCTCGAGAGACCCAGTACTTC.

This rearrangement joins TRBV10-3 to TRBJ1-1; a possible D gene is TRBD1 (5 bases). From germline, CDR1 is ENHRY and CDR2 SYGVKD. The CDR3 spans 14 residues. Trimming removed 4 bases from V and 4 bases from J, with 13 bases in between. The CDR3 nucleotides read TGTGCCATCAGTGGTACCTCGGGGGGCACTGAAGCTTTCTTT. The encoded protein is CAISGTSGGTEAFF.

The chain carries TRBV7-8 and TRBJ1-1; tentatively, D is TRBD1 (6 bases). Germline loops: CDR1 SGHVS, CDR2 FQNEAQ. Between the trimmed V and J ends, which lost 3 bases and 3 bases, there was a span of 11 bases. This CDR3 is built from 14 residues. The CDR3 DNA sequence: TGTGCCAGCAGCTTCACAGGGTTTGACACTGAAGCTTTCTTT. Translated, it gives CASSFTGFDTEAFF.

The rearrangement joins TRBV14 to TRBJ2-3; 13 nucleotides agree with TRBD2. The CDR3 runs 19 residues. The germline V gene encodes CDR1 SGHDN and CDR2 FVKESK. V trimming: 4 bases; J trimming: 2 bases; junction bases outside the gene matches: 12. The CDR3, as DNA: TGTGCCAGCAGCCGCCTTTTTGGGACTAGCGGGACCACCACAGATACGCAGTATTTT. Its protein is CASSRLFGTSGTTTDTQYF.

V usage is TRBV7-8 and J usage is TRBJ2-5; TRBD2 matches 13 bases. J gave up 2 bases and V 5 bases, and 5 bases lay outside the gene matches. This CDR3 region has 16 residues. Germline V gene lookup returns CDR1 SGHVS and CDR2 FQNEAQ. The CDR3 loop is CASSARLAGGQETQYF. DNA for the CDR3: TGTGCCAGCAGCGCCCGACTAGCGGGGGGTCAAGAGACCCAGTACTTC.

The CDR3 region is CSASFRGMSQYF. CDR3 bases: TGCAGTGCTAGTTTTCGGGGAATGAGTCAGTATTTT. The chain carries TRBV20-1 and TRBJ2-3, with a weak D call TRBD2 (5 bases). Germline V gene sequence: CDR1 DFQATT, CDR2 SNEGSKA (reference sequence). V was shortened by 3 bases and J by 12 bases, with 16 bases between the two germline ends. The CDR3 contains 12 residues.

The chain joins TRBV7-2 to TRBJ2-5; D gene unclear. Germline lookup yields CDR1 SGHTA and CDR2 FQGNSA. V dropped 1 base and J dropped 2 bases, with 8 bases sitting between them. This CDR3 spans 14 amino acids. The DNA of the CDR3 is TGTGCCAGCAGCTTAGGGCGACTGCAAGAGACCCAGTACTTC. Its translation: CASSLGRLQETQYF. The full variable domain, its missing parts supplied by reference TRBV7-2 and TRBJ2-5, is GAGVSQSPSNKVTEKGKDVELRCDPISGHTALYWYRQSLGQGLEFLIYFQGNSAPDKSGLPSDRFSAERTGGSVSTLTIQRTQQEDSAVYLCASSLGRLQETQYFGPGTRLLVL.

V gene TRBV6-5 combines with J gene TRBJ1-5; TRBD1 matches 7 bases. Germline CDR1 is MNHEY and CDR2 is SVGAGI. V lost 6 bases to trimming and J lost 4 bases; unmatched junction nucleotides: 3. CDR3 length equals 13 residues. CDR3 DNA: TGTGCCAGCAGGGCACAGGGGAATCAGCCCCAGCATTTT. Its protein is CASRAQGNQPQHF.

The chain uses TRBV2 and TRBJ2-7; D gene uncertain. The length of the CDR3 is 11 residues. Between the trimmed V and J ends, which lost 8 bases and 4 bases, there was a span of 9 bases. Germline-derived CDR1 and CDR2 are SNHLY and FYNNEI. The CDR3: CASLGEYEQYF. CDR3 coding DNA: TGTGCCAGCCTAGGCGAATACGAGCAGTACTTC.

The chain has TRBV30 and TRBJ2-7; no clear D. The V and J ends lost 1 base and 2 bases respectively, with 15 bases between them. The CDR3 is 15 amino acids. Germline V gene sequence: CDR1 GTSNPN, CDR2 SVGIG (reference sequence). This chain's CDR3 is CAWSDLRFPTYEQYF. The CDR3 DNA sequence: TGTGCCTGGAGTGATCTCAGATTCCCAACCTACGAGCAGTACTTC.

This clone was counted a single time. V is TRBV21-1 and J is TRBJ2-2; TRBD1 is taken as the D call from the table, unchecked against the DNA. TRBV21-1 is designated a pseudogene. The CDR3 loop spans 15 amino acids. In nucleotides, the CDR3 is TGTGCCAGCAGGAGGGGACACCTACAAACCGGGGAGCTGTTTTTT. It translates to CASRRGHLQTGELFF.

V is TRBV6-5 and J is TRBJ1-1; tentative D call: TRBD1 (6 bases). V lost 0 bases, J lost 4 bases, and 9 bases lay in between. Germline V gene sequence: CDR1 MNHEY, CDR2 SVGAGI. This CDR3 comprises 14 residues. The CDR3 region has the DNA TGTGCCAGCAGTTACTCCGGGGGGCGCACTGAAGCTTTCTTT. Residues: CASSYSGGRTEAFF.

The chain uses TRBV7-9 and TRBJ2-7, with 8 bases aligning to TRBD2. Germline V lookup: CDR1 SEHNR, CDR2 FQNEAQ (reference sequence). The trim removed 0 bases at V and 9 bases at J, leaving 13 bases unmatched. This CDR3 is 16 amino acids long. CDR3 in amino acids: CASSLALAGGLRRQYF. The CDR3 nucleotides are TGTGCCAGCAGCTTAGCGCTGGCGGGGGGACTACGACGGCAGTACTTC. Drawing the rest from reference TRBV7-9 and TRBJ2-7, the complete variable domain is DTGVSQNPRHKITKRGQNVTFRCDPISEHNRLYWYRQTLGQGPEFLTYFQNEAQLEKSRLLSDRFSAERPKGSFSTLEIQRTEQGDSAMYLCASSLALAGGLRRQYFGPGTRLTVT.

In this sample, this clone turned up a few times. Here the CDR3 DNA reads TGTGCCAGCAGCCCCGGACAGGTAGAGAGGGCTTTCTTT. Protein sequence: CASSPGQVERAFF. The chain recombines TRBV7-9 with TRBJ1-1; 7 positions agree with TRBD1. The V and J ends lost 5 bases and 11 bases, in that order; junction bases with no gene match: 11. The CDR3 runs to 13 residues. CDR1 SEHNR and CDR2 FQNEAQ come from the germline V gene (reference sequence).

This clone has only one observation. The V gene is TRBV5-1, the J gene TRBJ2-1; D perhaps matches TRBD1 (6 bases). The length of the CDR3 is 15 residues. Germline CDR1 SGHRS, CDR2 YFSETQ. Between the trimmed V and J ends, which lost 4 bases and 0 bases, there was a span of 11 bases. CDR3: CASSPQGNSYNEQFF. The DNA for the CDR3 is TGCGCCAGCAGCCCGCAGGGGAACTCCTACAATGAGCAGTTCTTC.

V gene TRBV6-2 or TRBV6-3 combines with J gene TRBJ1-4; D unresolved. Trimming stripped 1 base from V and 4 bases from J, with 7 bases between. The CDR3 is 14 residues long. Germline loops: CDR1 MNHEY, CDR2 SVGEGT. The CDR3 DNA is TGTGCCAGCAGTTACTTTGGCAGTAATGAAAAACTGTTTTTT. Translated: CASSYFGSNEKLFF.

The rearrangement joins TRBV7-2 to TRBJ1-1; perhaps TRBD1 as D (6 bases). The CDR3 is made up of 16 amino acids. Looked up from germline, CDR1 is SGHTA and CDR2 is FQGNSA. Trimming stripped 5 bases from V and 2 bases from J, with 18 bases between. CDR3 sequence: CASSPLSGGLNTEAFF. The CDR3 DNA sequence: TGTGCCAGCAGCCCCCTTAGCGGGGGCCTCAACACTGAAGCTTTCTTT.

This chain joins TRBV5-1 and TRBJ1-4; 7 bases are shared with TRBD1. The CDR3 is made up of 16 amino acids. Looked up from germline, CDR1 is SGHRS and CDR2 is YFSETQ. The J segment lost 8 bases and the V segment lost 4 bases, leaving 14 bases of the junction unmatched. In nucleotides, the CDR3 is TGCGCCAGCAGCGACACGGGCACAGGGGCTGGCGAAAAACTGTTTTTT. Encoded protein: CASSDTGTGAGEKLFF.

This chain joins TRBV6-4 and TRBJ2-7; D perhaps matches TRBD2 (6 bases). This CDR3 contains 15 residues. The germline gives CDR1 MRHNA, CDR2 SNTAGT. V was clipped by 6 bases and J by 4 bases, with 19 bases between them. CDR3 DNA: TGTGCCAGCAGGGAGGGGACGGTGGAGTTTTACGAGCAGTACTTC. Its translation is CASREGTVEFYEQYF.

V and J are TRBV11-2 and TRBJ1-6, with a tentative D call TRBD1 (6 bases). The CDR3 has 14 residues. Trimming cost V 3 bases and J 9 bases, with 12 bases left between them. The germline V gene encodes CDR1 SGHAT and CDR2 FQNNGV. CDR3 coding DNA: TGTGCCAGCAGCTTGACAGGTGGAAGTTCACCCCTCCACTTT. It encodes CASSLTGGSSPLHF.

This chain links TRBV5-5 with TRBJ2-7, with 9 bases identical to TRBD1. Unmatched junction bases numbered 12, after V lost 4 bases and J lost 4 bases. The germline V gene has CDR1 SGHKS and CDR2 YYEKEE (reference sequence). The CDR3 is made up of 16 amino acids. CDR3: CASSKSGTDRGYEQYF. In nucleotides, the CDR3 is TGTGCCAGCAGCAAATCCGGGACGGACAGGGGATACGAGCAGTACTTC.